This T cell receptor (beta chain) was obtained from a study of cytomegalovirus exposure and HLA in healthy donors (dated by TCRdb to 2017 to 2019). Looking at the study overall: An earlier analysis of around 600 of the donors reported 250 to 350 Gb of sequence data and around 120 million unique TCR beta sequences from some 180 million T cells. An early release covering 550 to 700 HLA-typed donors comprised about 300 gigabases of sequencing data and approximately 80 million unique TCR sequences. Of the approximately 400 genotyped donors, around 81% fell in the genetic ancestry cluster associated with self-reported Caucasian donors. The aim of the study was to test whether cataloging public T cell receptors could identify signatures of past pathogen exposure. The study profiled the T cell repertoires of some 610 subjects by immunosequencing and related them to cytomegalovirus serostatus. Besides the first cohort of some 670 subjects, a separate validation cohort made up of roughly 120 different subjects was used. To predict cytomegalovirus infection status, the study combined high-throughput TCR immunosequencing, statistical association of individual TCRs with disease status, and machine learning. To study patterns of TCR occurrence, a later analysis re-analyzed previously published TCR beta repertoires from hundreds of donors and added high-resolution HLA genotyping. The later analysis used no new phenotypic data to find candidate immune exposures, relying instead on TCR beta sequences and their occurrence across donors. An earlier analysis of roughly 580 of the donors used high-throughput TCR beta sequencing to judge whether each TCR beta V gene segment behaved as functional or pseudogenic. Donor age, sex, ethnicity and CMV serostatus were compiled together with the repertoire data. A later genetic analysis took genome-wide SNP genotypes for about 55% of the roughly 700 donors and used that subset as a discovery cohort. Every discovery cohort repertoire had been produced on one sequencing platform. HLA typing covered class I and class II loci at four-digit resolution. Typing coverage differed by locus: A, B, C, DRB1 and DQB1 were typed in roughly 629-630 donors, DQA1 in 522, DPA1 in nearly 610, and DPB1 in 472. Several DR-DQ haplotypes were handled as single units for association and clustering because linkage in the cohort was strong. On average, roughly 240,000 unique TCR beta nucleotide sequences were sequenced per donor among a few hundred genotyped donors of the cohort, with roughly 18% of those sequences being non-productive.

Library preparation used the immunoSEQ multiplex PCR assay. For the multiplex PCR, a mixture combining 60 forward primers for TCR Vbeta segments and 13 reverse primers for TCR Jbeta segments was used. The CDR3 region of rearranged TCR beta genes was amplified from genomic DNA by a multiplex PCR assay. Amplified TCR beta libraries were sequenced as 87-base-pair reads on the Illumina HiSeq System. As for the authors' bioinformatics: A later analysis counted approximately 84 million unique TCR beta chains across the 550 to 800 repertoires, and some 11 million of these chains were shared by at least two donors. A nearest-neighbor algorithm error-corrected the raw reads and collapsed the reads into unique sequences, merging closely related sequences to remove PCR and sequencing errors. Alignment of CDR3 sequences to IMGT reference sequences was used to assign V, D and J gene segments. For a sequence to be retained, a match of at least six nucleotides was required to both a V gene segment and a J gene segment. Rearrangements were classified as productive when the CDR3 lacked stop codons and remained in frame with V and J, and all other rearrangements were classified as non-productive. CDR3 was defined according to IMGT convention as the region running from the second conserved V-encoded cysteine to the conserved J-encoded phenylalanine. The earlier analysis of 587 of the donors excluded sequences that lacked an unambiguous match to a single V gene segment. In an earlier analysis of 587 of the donors, a V segment was called functional when productive rearrangements were above 56.7%, and segregating when the standard deviation between donors exceeded 5%. A statistical classification framework was built for diagnosing cytomegalovirus status from the catalog of TCR beta chain sequences. In a later analysis, TCR nucleotide sequences were compared against IMGT/GENE-DB human TR gene sequences so that V and J genes could be assigned. A later analysis assigned CDR3 sequences and most-parsimonious VDJ recombination scenarios with the TCRdist pipeline. In a later analysis, every TCR beta chain was defined by the combination of its CDR3 amino acid sequence and its V-gene family, and reads without a unique V-gene family were dropped. As a way to deal with suspected cross-contamination and a sequencing artifact, a later analysis dropped over 550 nucleotide sequences that were highly shared and had low generation probability. In a later analysis, a clonal expansion index for each public chain was calculated from normalized within-repertoire ranks of inferred template counts. In a later analysis, generation probabilities were computed with a VDJ recombination model fitted to out-of-frame rearrangements, and the resulting probabilities were checked against IGoR. In a later analysis, hypergeometric tests were used to score TCR-TCR, TCR-HLA and TCR-CMV co-occurrence, with a repertoire-size bias correction applied to TCR pairs. To estimate false discovery rates, a later analysis permuted the HLA or CMV assignments 20 times. In a later analysis, co-occurring TCRs were grouped using DBSCAN, with TCRdist sequence similarity added in when clustering inside HLA-allele-positive subsets. Repertoires with fewer than 30,000 or more than 120,000 public chains were left out of co-occurrence clustering, as were several repertoires with anomalous nucleotide sharing. TCRdb's version of the immuneACCESS table is confined to in-frame rearrangements and falls short of the full clone set. An unresolved V gene accounts for under half of the shortfall where checked; the remainder is of unknown origin. V, J and clone size derive from that table, while D and trimming were established from the DNA sequence. The sample includes 200,000 to 250,000 clones, with over 60% observed a single time. Around 1.8% of the sample is taken by the ten largest.

Study-wide findings and limitations: The sequencing pipeline was judged likely to have produced a cluster of highly shared sequence variants as a technical artifact. In both the original and validation cohorts, the classifier was reported to diagnose cytomegalovirus status with high specificity and sensitivity. Strong co-occurrence of HLA alleles, especially DR and DQ, made assigning TCR associations to individual alleles difficult. Specific HLA alleles were associated with 15,000 to 20,000 TCR beta sequences at a false discovery rate of 0.05 in a later analysis. Most TCR sequences were seen in very few donors, while some public TCRs were found in many individuals. An association between a missense DCLRE1C variant and V-gene and J-gene trimming of TCR beta chains was found in a later genetic analysis and replicated in an independent cohort. The authors suggested that the approach could potentially be extended to other disease states and immunological phenotypes. Most CMV-associated TCR beta chains appeared to be HLA-restricted in a later analysis, and the HLA associations seemed to be driven largely by CMV exposure. In a later analysis, HLA-associated TCR beta chains showed more clonal expansion and lower generation probabilities than non-associated chains that were equally common. Some IMGT-functional V segments, including TRBV6-2 and TRBV6-3, could not be told apart with the 87-base-pair reads, so those segments were excluded. Broadly in line with IMGT annotations, most TCR beta V segments showed up in productive rearrangements about 87% or about 30% of the time in an earlier analysis of several hundred of the donors. A later analysis found that TCR association rates varied across HLA loci, with DRB1 alleles showing the most associated TCRs and HLA-C alleles the fewest. The earlier analysis of nearly 600 of the donors excluded about 16 rarely observed V segments, including chromosome 9 orphons, because counts were too low. In this cohort, only TCR beta chains were sequenced, and detectable features were limited by the absence of alpha or paired-chain data. Sequencing depth was assumed to be roughly uniform across donors in the presence/absence analyses, though that assumption may not hold. Several of the top co-occurrence clusters appeared to be linked to parvovirus B19, influenza, CMV and Epstein-Barr virus, according to a later analysis. HLA typing was unavailable for some donors at each locus, so association tests used only the typed subset. Linkage disequilibrium might explain the correlated functional status among segregating V segments, but an unknown experimental factor could not be excluded. A few of the identified cytomegalovirus-associated TCR beta chains were confirmed in vitro to be specific for cytomegalovirus antigens. CMV serostatus was the only immune exposure information available for the cohort. A further reported finding was that TCR beta sequences accurately predicted the HLA-A and HLA-B alleles for most subjects in the first cohort. Compared with the 666-donor mean, donors in an Asian-associated ancestry cluster had fewer N-insertions in productive TCRs, according to a later genetic analysis. A total of roughly 160 TCR beta chains were listed by the study as associated with cytomegalovirus.

This clone came up a few times. Its target antigen remains unknown. The record has no base qualities; no much larger clone is one base away. The cohort comprised some 700 healthy bone marrow donors. At the time of sampling, every cohort member was nominally healthy, though immune exposures that went unrecorded were likely present. The donor tested CMV seronegative, placing the donor among the 350 to 400 seronegative members of the cohort. Each donor provided a peripheral blood sample, and peripheral blood mononuclear cells were used for TCR beta sequencing. The Qiagen DNeasy Blood Extraction Kit was used to extract genomic DNA from the blood cell samples. Taken from cysteine to phenylalanine, the CDR3 has 15 residues. Just the 45-base CDR3 DNA is kept, in frame starting at base 1. CDR1 is given as SEHNR and CDR2 as FQNEAQ, both from the germline V gene (reference sequence). Trimmed from V: 5 bases; trimmed from J: 6 bases; junction bases lacking a gene match: 10.

This receptor chain uses TRBV7-9 and TRBJ1-1; 9 central bases correspond to TRBD1. Sequences were obtained from PBMCs. This sequence originates from a man in his late teens or twenties in good health and CMV-seronegative. The CDR3 protein sequence reads: CASSTPGTGPPEAFF. The DNA sequence follows: TGTGCCAGCAGCACCCCCGGGACAGGGCCGCCTGAAGCTTTCTTT. When the CDR3 is completed using the reference TRBV7-9 and TRBJ1-1 genes on either side, the full variable domain is DTGVSQNPRHKITKRGQNVTFRCDPISEHNRLYWYRQTLGQGPEFLTYFQNEAQLEKSRLLSDRFSAERPKGSFSTLEIQRTEQGDSAMYLCASSTPGTGPPEAFFGQGTRLTVV.